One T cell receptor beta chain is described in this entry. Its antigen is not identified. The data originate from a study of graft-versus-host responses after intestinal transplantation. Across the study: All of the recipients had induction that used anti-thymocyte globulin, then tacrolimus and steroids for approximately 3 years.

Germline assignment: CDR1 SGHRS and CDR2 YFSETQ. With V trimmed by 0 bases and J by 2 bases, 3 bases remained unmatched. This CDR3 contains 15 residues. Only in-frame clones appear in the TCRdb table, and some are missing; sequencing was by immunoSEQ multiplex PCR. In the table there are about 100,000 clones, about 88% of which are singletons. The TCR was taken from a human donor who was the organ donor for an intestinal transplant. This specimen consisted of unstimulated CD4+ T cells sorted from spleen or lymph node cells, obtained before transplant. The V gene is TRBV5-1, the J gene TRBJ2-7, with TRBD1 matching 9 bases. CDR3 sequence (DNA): TGCGCCAGCAGCTTGGTATGGACAGGGGCCTACGAGCAGTACTTC. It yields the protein CASSLVWTGAYEQYF.